Below, 27 T cell receptor beta chains from the same sample are listed, as sequenced in a study of molecular identifiers for immune sequencing clone quantification. TCRdb recomputed calls from the PCR reads with MiXCR, one row per CDR3 protein. The sample records around 480,000 distinct CDR3 sequences, roughly 23% being singletons. Material: naive CD8+ T cells from blood, with Jurkat cell RNA spiked in. The subset: FACS-sorted CD8+CD4-CCR7+CD45RA+ naive T cells. These receptors originate from a human donor in good health. Some libraries in this study had Jurkat cell RNA spiked in.

V is TRBV10-2 and J is TRBJ1-2, with D hard to call. The CDR3 sequence is 11 residues long. CDR1 is WSHSY and CDR2 is SAAADI in the germline V gene. V lost 7 bases to trimming and J lost 5 bases, with 8 bases between them. DNA for the CDR3: TGCGCCAGCAAAGACGGATATGGCTACACCTTC. As protein: CASKDGYGYTF.

This clonotype was detected only a few times. The chain joins TRBV7-9 to TRBJ2-2; 8 bases align to TRBD2. Germline CDR1 and CDR2: SEHNR and FQNEAQ (reference sequence). The CDR3 loop spans 17 amino acids. The J segment lost 7 bases and the V segment lost 5 bases, leaving 15 bases of the junction unmatched. The CDR3 reads CASSEILAGRAHGELFF. CDR3 sequence (DNA): TGTGCCAGCAGCGAAATCCTAGCCGGGAGGGCCCACGGGGAGCTGTTTTTT.

There are a few counts of this clonotype. The genes are TRBV27 and TRBJ2-3; a possible D gene is TRBD1 (5 bases). CDR1 MNHEY and CDR2 SMNVEV come from the germline V gene (reference sequence). The V end was cut by 6 bases, the J end by 1 base, with 17 bases between. The CDR3 consists of 16 residues. The CDR3 protein is CASRLQGPTGTDTQYF. The CDR3 DNA is TGTGCCAGCAGGCTTCAGGGTCCTACCGGCACAGATACGCAGTATTTT.

The CDR3 loop is CASSQVSPDTQYF. CDR3 DNA: TGCGCCAGCAGCCAAGTATCCCCAGATACGCAGTATTTT. The chain couples TRBV4-3 to TRBJ2-3; D remains unclear. Looked up from germline, CDR1 is LGHNA and CDR2 is YSLEER. The CDR3 has 13 amino acids. Deletions cut 1 base from V and 4 bases from J, with 6 bases between.

About this clonotype: A much larger clone lies a single base off, so this may be a read error. This chain joins TRBV6-5 and TRBJ2-7; 9 bases agree with TRBD1. Losses at the gene ends were 2 bases for V and 4 bases for J; bases not matched to a gene: 9. Germline-derived CDR1 and CDR2 are MNHEY and SVGAGI. This CDR3 region has 16 residues. The CDR3 sequence: CASSYVRSGTGYEQYF. In DNA, the CDR3 is TGTGCCAGCAGTTACGTGAGATCCGGGACAGGGTACGAGCAGTACTTC.

The chain uses TRBV27 and TRBJ1-6, with 8 bases lining up with TRBD1. Germline CDR1 and CDR2: MNHEY and SMNVEV (reference sequence). The CDR3 extends over 17 amino acids. V was pared by 0 bases and J by 6 bases, with 7 bases of the junction left unmatched. DNA for the CDR3: TGTGCCAGCAGTTTATCGCCCGCCAGGGGGCTTAATTCACCCCTCCACTTT. Encoded protein: CASSLSPARGLNSPLHF.

This clonotype appeared a few times. V usage is TRBV12-3 or TRBV12-4 and J usage is TRBJ2-7; D assignment may be TRBD1 or TRBD2 (5 bases each). This CDR3 is built from 16 residues. V was trimmed by 4 bases and J by 9 bases, leaving 25 bases between them. CDR3: CASSWGTPVLTVGQYF. Written as DNA, the CDR3 is TGTGCCAGCAGTTGGGGGACGCCGGTCTTAACTGTGGGGCAGTACTTC.

Ten or more counts support this clonotype. The chain carries TRBV11-2 and TRBJ1-1, with a tentative D call TRBD1 (5 bases). The CDR3 is made up of 13 amino acids. Trimming took off 5 bases at V and 1 base at J, with 8 bases between the two ends. The V gene's germline CDR1 is SGHAT and CDR2 FQNNGV. The CDR3 here is CASSIDRNTEAFF. The CDR3 coding sequence is TGTGCCAGCAGCATTGACAGGAACACTGAAGCTTTCTTT.

This clonotype has a count of ten or more. The chain uses TRBV15 and TRBJ1-5; no reliable D call. Looked up from germline, CDR1 is LNHNV and CDR2 is YYDKDF (reference sequence). The CDR3 totals 14 residues. The V gene lost 0 bases and the J gene lost 1 base, with 4 bases spanning the gap. CDR3 sequence: CATSRERSNQPQHF. The CDR3, as DNA: TGTGCCACCAGCAGAGAACGCAGCAATCAGCCCCAGCATTTT.

This clonotype was found many times. The chain is built from TRBV7-9 and TRBJ2-7; 11 nucleotides match TRBD2. Germline V gene data show CDR1 as SEHNR and CDR2 as FQNEAQ (reference sequence). This CDR3 region has 16 residues. J lost 7 bases, V lost 1 base, and 9 bases had no gene match. CDR3 amino acids: CASSLVGTSGPWEQYF. In DNA form, the CDR3 reads TGTGCCAGCAGCTTAGTCGGGACTAGCGGACCATGGGAGCAGTACTTC.

The chain recombines TRBV7-9 with TRBJ2-7; the match to TRBD1 covers 12 bases. V lost 4 bases to trimming and J lost 5 bases; unmatched junction nucleotides: 6. The V gene's germline CDR1 is SEHNR and CDR2 FQNEAQ (reference sequence). CDR3 length: 15 residues. CDR3 coding DNA: TGTGCCAGCAGCTCAGGGACAGGGGGCCTGAACGAGCAGTACTTC. This sequence encodes CASSSGTGGLNEQYF.

This clonotype was counted between two and nine times. V gene TRBV7-8 combines with J gene TRBJ2-1; TRBD1 matches at 9 bases. The CDR3 totals 16 residues. Losses at the gene ends were 5 bases for V and 4 bases for J; bases not matched to a gene: 9. CDR1 and CDR2 (germline): SGHVS, FQNEAQ. The CDR3 loop reads CASSPGTGSGYNEQFF. The DNA for the CDR3 is TGTGCCAGCAGCCCAGGGACAGGGTCTGGGTACAATGAGCAGTTCTTC.

This clonotype was seen a few times. V usage is TRBV15 and J usage is TRBJ2-5; TRBD2 might be the D (5 bases). The V end was cut by 1 base, the J end by 5 bases, with 20 bases between. The CDR3 contains 17 residues. The germline V gene encodes CDR1 LNHNV and CDR2 YYDKDF (reference sequence). DNA for the CDR3: TGTGCCACCAGCAGAGCTTCGCGGGTTGATGGTATGGAGACCCAGTACTTC. This gives the protein CATSRASRVDGMETQYF.

In its sample, this clonotype was seen many times. The chain combines TRBV6-5 with TRBJ2-7; D possibly matches TRBD1 or TRBD2 (5 bases each). The V gene lost 0 bases and the J gene lost 3 bases, with 12 bases spanning the gap. CDR1 and CDR2 (germline): MNHEY, SVGAGI. CDR3 length: 15 residues. The CDR3 DNA sequence: TGTGCCAGCAGTTACTCGTGGGACGAGGGCTACGAGCAGTACTTC. Encoded protein: CASSYSWDEGYEQYF.

V gene TRBV20-1 combines with J gene TRBJ2-5, with D possibly being TRBD1 (5 bases). Trimming removed 5 bases at V and 4 bases at J, with 17 bases between. The germline gives CDR1 DFQATT, CDR2 SNEGSKA (reference sequence). The CDR3 consists of 14 residues. The CDR3 coding sequence is TGCAGTGCTTCAGACTTCAGGGTTGGAGAGACCCAGTACTTC. Encoded protein: CSASDFRVGETQYF.

The chain uses TRBV19 and TRBJ1-5, with D perhaps matching TRBD1 (5 bases). CDR1 and CDR2 (germline): LNHDA, SQIVND (reference sequence). Trimming removed 3 bases at V and 5 bases at J, with 14 bases between. This CDR3 is 15 amino acids long. CDR3: CASSIGSGLDQPQHF. CDR3 sequence (DNA): TGTGCCAGTAGTATCGGGTCAGGGCTGGATCAGCCCCAGCATTTT.

The genes are TRBV11-2 and TRBJ2-5, with 8 bases aligning to TRBD1. Unmatched junction bases numbered 15, after V lost 4 bases and J lost 11 bases. The CDR3 sequence is 15 residues long. The germline gives CDR1 SGHAT, CDR2 FQNNGV. CDR3 nucleotides: TGTGCCAGCAGCTCCCCGGGACAGGTGGACAATGAGCAGTACTTC. Translation gives CASSSPGQVDNEQYF.

The chain carries TRBV9 and TRBJ1-6; D not resolved. The V end was cut by 0 bases, the J end by 10 bases, with 8 bases between. This CDR3 is 13 amino acids long. CDR1 is SGDLS, CDR2 YYNGEE, per germline. The CDR3 coding sequence is TGTGCCAGCAGCGTAGGCGTTCTGTCACCCCTCCACTTT. Translated: CASSVGVLSPLHF.

This clonotype was detected ten times or more. V is TRBV7-9 and J is TRBJ1-1, with D possibly TRBD1 on 5 matching bases. The CDR3 extends over 16 amino acids. V lost 6 bases to trimming and J lost 3 bases, with 20 bases between them. CDR1 is SEHNR, CDR2 FQNEAQ, per germline (reference sequence). The CDR3 nucleotides are TGTGCCAGCAGAACCACGGTCGGGGGGTTGTACACTGAAGCTTTCTTT. It encodes CASRTTVGGLYTEAFF. Variable domain in full (rest from reference TRBV7-9 and TRBJ1-1): DTGVSQNPRHKITKRGQNVTFRCDPISEHNRLYWYRQTLGQGPEFLTYFQNEAQLEKSRLLSDRFSAERPKGSFSTLEIQRTEQGDSAMYLCASRTTVGGLYTEAFFGQGTRLTVV.

This clonotype has a handful of counts. This chain uses TRBV6-5 with TRBJ2-2, with TRBD1 matching over 8 bases. Germline lookup yields CDR1 MNHEY and CDR2 SVGAGI. The length of the CDR3 is 16 residues. V shed 6 bases, J shed 4 bases, and the junction held 10 bases outside the gene matches. The CDR3 nucleotides are TGTGCCAGCAGCCCCTGGACAGGGCCCCCCACCGGGGAGCTGTTTTTT. Translation gives CASSPWTGPPTGELFF.

V gene TRBV30 combines with J gene TRBJ2-1; TRBD1 aligns across 10 bases. V gave up 0 bases and J gave up 15 bases; unmatched junction bases: 5. This CDR3 has 12 residues. CDR1 GTSNPN and CDR2 SVGIG come from the germline V gene (reference sequence). The CDR3 coding sequence is TGTGCCTGGAGTGTATCGGGACAGGGGTCGTTCTTC. It yields the protein CAWSVSGQGSFF. Combining the CDR3 with reference TRBV30 and TRBJ2-1 gives the whole variable domain SQTIHQWPATLVQPVGSPLSLECTVEGTSNPNLYWYRQAAGRGLQLLFYSVGIGQISSEVPQNLSASRPQDRQFILSSKKLLLSDSGFYLCAWSVSGQGSFFGPGTRLTVL.

The rearrangement joins TRBV15 to TRBJ2-2; TRBD2 matches 8 bases. The CDR3 is 15 amino acids. Germline trimming cut 5 bases from V and 8 bases from J; bases unmatched to any gene: 10. Germline assignment: CDR1 LNHNV and CDR2 YYDKDF (reference sequence). In DNA, the CDR3 is TGTGCCACCAGCGGTAGCGGGAACATTCTGGGGGAGCTGTTTTTT. It translates to CATSGSGNILGELFF.

As regards this clonotype: A much larger clone lies a single base off, so this may be a read error. This CDR3 reads CASSLGLALETRYF. CDR3 coding DNA: TGTGCCAGCAGCTTGGGACTAGCCTTAGAGACCCGGTACTTC. The chain carries TRBV5-3 and TRBJ2-5; 9 bases align to TRBD2. TRBV5-3 is designated an ORF whose function remains uncertain. The CDR3 is made up of 14 amino acids.

The V gene is TRBV10-3, the J gene TRBJ2-5; the D gene is possibly TRBD2 (7 bases). From germline, CDR1 is ENHRY and CDR2 SYGVKD. The CDR3 has 16 amino acids. V was trimmed by 6 bases and J by 2 bases, leaving 19 bases between them. The CDR3 region is CAISGRGAVNQETQYF. The CDR3 DNA reads as TGTGCCATCAGCGGACGGGGGGCGGTGAATCAAGAGACCCAGTACTTC.

This clonotype showed up many times. The chain employs TRBV7-8 and TRBJ2-5, with 9 positions matching TRBD1. V dropped 0 bases and J dropped 4; count of bases not matched to a gene: 3. CDR3 length: 15 residues. The germline CDR1 and CDR2 sequences are SGHVS and FQNEAQ. CDR3 loop: CASSLAGQGGETQYF. The CDR3 nucleotides read TGTGCCAGCAGCTTAGCGGGACAGGGAGGAGAGACCCAGTACTTC.

This clonotype was picked up many times. V is TRBV5-5 and J is TRBJ1-6; the D gene is possibly TRBD1 (5 bases). The V gene's germline CDR1 is SGHKS and CDR2 YYEKEE (reference sequence). V shed 0 bases and J shed 1 base, with 11 bases lying between them. The CDR3 runs to 17 residues. The CDR3 protein is CASSLVLGESYNSPLHF. DNA of the CDR3: TGTGCCAGCAGCTTGGTGCTAGGGGAATCCTATAATTCACCCCTCCACTTT. Drawing the rest from reference TRBV5-5 and TRBJ1-6, the complete variable domain is DAGVTQSPTHLIKTRGQQVTLRCSPISGHKSVSWYQQVLGQGPQFIFQYYEKEERGRGNFPDRFSARQFPNYSSELNVNALLLGDSALYLCASSLVLGESYNSPLHFGNGTRLTVT.

The V gene is TRBV12-3 or TRBV12-4, the J gene TRBJ2-4; the D gene is possibly TRBD1 (5 bases). The germline V and J ends were trimmed by 6 bases and 7 bases, with 13 bases remaining between them. The CDR3 contains 13 residues. The CDR3 sequence: CASSLGHGNIQYF. In DNA, the CDR3 is TGTGCCAGCAGCCTTGGACACGGGAACATTCAGTACTTC.